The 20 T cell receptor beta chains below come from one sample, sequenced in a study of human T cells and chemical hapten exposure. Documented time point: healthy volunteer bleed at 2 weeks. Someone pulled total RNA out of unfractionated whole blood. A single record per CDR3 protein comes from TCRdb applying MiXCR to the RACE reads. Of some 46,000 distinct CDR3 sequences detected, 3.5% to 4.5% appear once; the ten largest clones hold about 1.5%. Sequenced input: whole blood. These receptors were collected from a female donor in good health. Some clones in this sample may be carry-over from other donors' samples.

Here the CDR3 reads CASSQRGGTDTQYF. CDR3 coding DNA: TGCGCCAGCTCTCAGCGGGGCGGCACAGATACGCAGTATTTT. The J gene is TRBJ2-3, the V gene TRBV4-3; 7 nucleotides match TRBD2. Germline V lookup: CDR1 LGHNA, CDR2 YSLEER. The ends lost 8 bases at V and 1 base at J; junction bases unmatched: 6. This CDR3 comprises 14 residues.

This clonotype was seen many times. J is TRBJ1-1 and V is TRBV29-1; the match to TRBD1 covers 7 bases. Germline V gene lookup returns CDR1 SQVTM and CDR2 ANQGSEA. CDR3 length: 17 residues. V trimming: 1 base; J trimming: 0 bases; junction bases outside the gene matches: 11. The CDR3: CSVEGIPGTEMNTEAFF. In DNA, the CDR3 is TGCAGCGTTGAAGGAATCCCCGGGACAGAAATGAACACTGAAGCTTTCTTT. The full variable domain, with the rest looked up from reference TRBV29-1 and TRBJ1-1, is SAVISQKPSRDICQRGTSLTIQCQVDSQVTMMFWYRQQPGQSLTLIATANQGSEATYESGFVIDKFPISRPNLTFSTLTVSNMSPEDSSIYLCSVEGIPGTEMNTEAFFGQGTRLTVV.

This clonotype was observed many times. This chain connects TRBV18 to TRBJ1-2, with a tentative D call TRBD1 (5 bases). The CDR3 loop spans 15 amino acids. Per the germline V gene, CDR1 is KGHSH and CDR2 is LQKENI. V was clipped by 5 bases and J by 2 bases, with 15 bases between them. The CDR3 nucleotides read TGTGCCAGCTCAGGGTACGAGGGGCTGAACTATGGCTACACCTTC. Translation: CASSGYEGLNYGYTF.

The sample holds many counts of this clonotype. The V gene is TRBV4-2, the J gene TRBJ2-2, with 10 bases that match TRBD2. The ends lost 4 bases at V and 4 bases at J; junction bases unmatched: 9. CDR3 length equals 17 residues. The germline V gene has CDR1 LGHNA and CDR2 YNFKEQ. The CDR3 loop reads CASSRVIAGGITGELFF. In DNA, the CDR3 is TGTGCCAGCAGCCGAGTTATAGCGGGGGGCATCACCGGGGAGCTGTTTTTT.

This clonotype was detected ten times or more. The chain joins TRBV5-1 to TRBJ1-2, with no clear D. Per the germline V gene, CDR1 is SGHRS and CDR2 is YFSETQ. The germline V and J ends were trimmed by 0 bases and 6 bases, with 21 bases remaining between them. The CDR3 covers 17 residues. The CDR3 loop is CASSLAVSVRAFDGYTF. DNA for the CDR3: TGCGCCAGCAGCTTGGCCGTCTCGGTTCGAGCTTTCGATGGCTACACCTTC.

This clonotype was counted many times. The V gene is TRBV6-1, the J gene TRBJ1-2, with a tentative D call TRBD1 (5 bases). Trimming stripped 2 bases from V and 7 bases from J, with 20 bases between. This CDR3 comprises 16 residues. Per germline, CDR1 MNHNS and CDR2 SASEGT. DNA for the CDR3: TGTGCCAGCAGTGAATTTCCAGGGCACTCTGGTGGTGGCTACACCTTC. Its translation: CASSEFPGHSGGGYTF.

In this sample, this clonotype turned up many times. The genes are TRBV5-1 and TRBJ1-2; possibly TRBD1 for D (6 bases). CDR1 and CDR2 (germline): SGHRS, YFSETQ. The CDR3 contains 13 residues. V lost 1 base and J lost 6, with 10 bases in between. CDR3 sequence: CASSLTGLDGYTF. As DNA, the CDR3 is TGCGCCAGCAGCTTGACAGGGTTGGATGGCTACACCTTC.

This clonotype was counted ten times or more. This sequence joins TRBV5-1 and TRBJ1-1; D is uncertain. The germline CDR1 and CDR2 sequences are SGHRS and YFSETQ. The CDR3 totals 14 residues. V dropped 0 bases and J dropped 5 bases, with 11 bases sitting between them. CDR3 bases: TGCGCCAGCAGCTTGGCCGGGGTAGGGACTGAAGCTTTCTTT. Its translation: CASSLAGVGTEAFF.

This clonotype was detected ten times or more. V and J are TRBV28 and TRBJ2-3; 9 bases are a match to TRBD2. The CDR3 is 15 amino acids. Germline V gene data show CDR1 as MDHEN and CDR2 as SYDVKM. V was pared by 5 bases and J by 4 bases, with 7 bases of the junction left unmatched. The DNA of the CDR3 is TGTGCCAGCAGTCTAGCGGGATTCGGGTCAGATACGCAGTATTTT. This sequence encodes CASSLAGFGSDTQYF.

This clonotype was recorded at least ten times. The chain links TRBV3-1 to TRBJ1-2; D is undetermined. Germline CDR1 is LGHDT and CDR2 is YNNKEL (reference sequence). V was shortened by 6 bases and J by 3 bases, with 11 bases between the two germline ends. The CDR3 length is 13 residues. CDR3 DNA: TGTGCCAGCAGTCCGGACGGCTACTATGGCTACACCTTC. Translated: CASSPDGYYGYTF. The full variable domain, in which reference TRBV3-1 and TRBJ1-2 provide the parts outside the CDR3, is DTAVSQTPKYLVTQMGNDKSIKCEQNLGHDTMYWYKQDSKKFLKIMFSYNNKELIINETVPNRFSPKSPDKAHLNLHINSLELGDSAVYFCASSPDGYYGYTFGSGTRLTVV.

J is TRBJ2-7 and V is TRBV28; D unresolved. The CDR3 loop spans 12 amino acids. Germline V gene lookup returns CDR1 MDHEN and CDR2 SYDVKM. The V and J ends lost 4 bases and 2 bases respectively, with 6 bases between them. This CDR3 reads CASSWTPYEQYF. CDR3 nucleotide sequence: TGTGCCAGCAGTTGGACGCCCTACGAGCAGTACTTC.

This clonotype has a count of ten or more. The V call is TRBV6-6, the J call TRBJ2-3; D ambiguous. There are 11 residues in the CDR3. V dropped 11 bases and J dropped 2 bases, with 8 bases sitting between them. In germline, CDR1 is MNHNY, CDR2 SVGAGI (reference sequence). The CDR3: CASGLTDTQYF. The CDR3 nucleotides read TGTGCCTCAGGCCTCACAGATACGCAGTATTTT.

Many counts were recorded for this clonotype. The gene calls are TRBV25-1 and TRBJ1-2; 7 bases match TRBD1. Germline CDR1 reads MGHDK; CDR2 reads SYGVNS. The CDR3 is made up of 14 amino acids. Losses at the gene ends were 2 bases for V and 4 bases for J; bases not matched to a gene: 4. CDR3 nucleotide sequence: TGTGCCAGCAGTGAACTGGGACAGCCCTATGGCTACACCTTC. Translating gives CASSELGQPYGYTF.

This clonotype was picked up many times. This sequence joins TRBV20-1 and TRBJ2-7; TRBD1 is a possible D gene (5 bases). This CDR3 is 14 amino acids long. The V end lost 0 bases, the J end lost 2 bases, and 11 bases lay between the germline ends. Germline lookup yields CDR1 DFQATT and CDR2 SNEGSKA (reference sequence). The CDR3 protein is CSARDPRGTYEQYF. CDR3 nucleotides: TGCAGTGCTAGAGATCCTAGGGGCACCTACGAGCAGTACTTC.

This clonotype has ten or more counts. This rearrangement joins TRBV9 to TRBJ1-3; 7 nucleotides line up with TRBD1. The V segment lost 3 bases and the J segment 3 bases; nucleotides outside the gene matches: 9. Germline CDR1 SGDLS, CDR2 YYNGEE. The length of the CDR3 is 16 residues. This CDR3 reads CASSGGDDRDGNTIYF. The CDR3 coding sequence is TGTGCCAGCAGCGGAGGAGATGACAGGGATGGAAACACCATATATTTT.

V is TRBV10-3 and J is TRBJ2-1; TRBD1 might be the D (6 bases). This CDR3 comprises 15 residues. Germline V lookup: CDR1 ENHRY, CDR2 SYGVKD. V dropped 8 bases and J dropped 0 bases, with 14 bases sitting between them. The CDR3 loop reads CAIGWGQISYNEQFF. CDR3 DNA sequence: TGTGCCATCGGGTGGGGGCAGATCTCCTACAATGAGCAGTTCTTC.

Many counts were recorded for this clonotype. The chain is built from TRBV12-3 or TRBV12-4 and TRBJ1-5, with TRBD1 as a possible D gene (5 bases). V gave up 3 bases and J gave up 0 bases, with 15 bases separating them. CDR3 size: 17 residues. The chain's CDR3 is CASSLNYGTDSNQPQHF. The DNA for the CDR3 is TGTGCCAGCAGTTTGAATTACGGGACGGATAGCAATCAGCCCCAGCATTTT.

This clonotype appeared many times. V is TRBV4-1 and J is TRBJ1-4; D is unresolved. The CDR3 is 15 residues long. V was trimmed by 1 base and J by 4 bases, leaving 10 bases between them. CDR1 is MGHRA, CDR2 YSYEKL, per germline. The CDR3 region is CASSQARAVNEKLFF. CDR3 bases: TGCGCCAGCAGCCAAGCCCGGGCCGTTAATGAAAAACTGTTTTTT.

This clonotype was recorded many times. DNA for the CDR3: TGTGCCAGCAGTCGAGGCAGGCCTTACACAGATACGCAGTATTTT. Translating gives CASSRGRPYTDTQYF. The V gene is TRBV2, the J gene TRBJ2-3; D unresolved. The CDR3 is 15 residues long. V gave up 5 bases and J gave up 2 bases, with 14 bases separating them. The V gene's germline CDR1 is SNHLY and CDR2 FYNNEI.

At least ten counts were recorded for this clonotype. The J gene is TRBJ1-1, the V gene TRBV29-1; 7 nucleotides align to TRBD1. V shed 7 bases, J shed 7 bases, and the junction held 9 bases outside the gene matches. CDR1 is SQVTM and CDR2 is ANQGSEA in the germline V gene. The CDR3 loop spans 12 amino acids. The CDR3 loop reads CSDTGQALEAFF. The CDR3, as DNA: TGCAGCGATACAGGACAGGCCCTTGAAGCTTTCTTT.